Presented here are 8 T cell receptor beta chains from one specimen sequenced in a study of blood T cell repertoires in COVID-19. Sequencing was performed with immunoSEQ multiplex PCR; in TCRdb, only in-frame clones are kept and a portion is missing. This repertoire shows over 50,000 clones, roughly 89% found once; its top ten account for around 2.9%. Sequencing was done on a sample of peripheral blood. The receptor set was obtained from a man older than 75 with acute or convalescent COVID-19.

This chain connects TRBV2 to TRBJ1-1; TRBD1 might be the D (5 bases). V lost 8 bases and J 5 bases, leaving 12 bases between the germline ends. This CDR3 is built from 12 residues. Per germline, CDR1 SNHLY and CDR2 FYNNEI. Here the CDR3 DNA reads TGTGCCAGCCGGGGGATGCGGACTGAAGCTTTCTTT. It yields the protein CASRGMRTEAFF. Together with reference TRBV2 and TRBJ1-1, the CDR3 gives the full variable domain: EPEVTQTPSHQVTQMGQEVILRCVPISNHLYFYWYRQILGQKVEFLVSFYNNEISEKSEIFDDQFSVERPDGSNFTLKIRSTKLEDSAMYFCASRGMRTEAFFGQGTRLTVV.

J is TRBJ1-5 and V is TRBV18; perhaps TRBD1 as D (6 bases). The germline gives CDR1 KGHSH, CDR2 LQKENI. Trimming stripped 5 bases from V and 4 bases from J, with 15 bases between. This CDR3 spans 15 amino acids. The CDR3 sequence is CASSTPGQGNQPQHF. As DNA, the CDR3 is TGTGCCAGCTCAACTCCGGGACAAGGGAATCAGCCCCAGCATTTT.

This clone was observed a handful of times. This CDR3 is CDSGRDTFYEQYF. The CDR3 DNA sequence: TGTGACAGTGGAAGGGACACGTTCTACGAGCAGTACTTC. The V gene is TRBV6-7, the J gene TRBJ2-7, with a possible D match to TRBD1 (6 bases). TRBV6-7 is placed among ORFs of uncertain function. The CDR3 extends over 13 amino acids.

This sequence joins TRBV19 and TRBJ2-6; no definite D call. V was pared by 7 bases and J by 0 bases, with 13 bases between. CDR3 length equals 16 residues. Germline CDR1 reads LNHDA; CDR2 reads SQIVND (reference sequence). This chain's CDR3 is CASNPLWPSGANVLTF. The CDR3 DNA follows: TGTGCCAGTAACCCCCTTTGGCCCTCTGGGGCCAACGTCCTGACTTTC.

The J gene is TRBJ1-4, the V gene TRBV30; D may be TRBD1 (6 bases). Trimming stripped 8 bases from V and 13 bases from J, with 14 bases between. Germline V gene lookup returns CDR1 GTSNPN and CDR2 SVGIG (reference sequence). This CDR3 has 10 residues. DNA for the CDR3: TGTGCCGCTATGCAGGGGATACTGTTTTTT. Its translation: CAAMQGILFF.

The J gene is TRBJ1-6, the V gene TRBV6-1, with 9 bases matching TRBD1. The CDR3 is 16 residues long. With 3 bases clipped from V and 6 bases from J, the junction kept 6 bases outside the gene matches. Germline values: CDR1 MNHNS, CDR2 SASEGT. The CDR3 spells CASSDQQGAVNSPLHF. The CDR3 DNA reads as TGTGCCAGCAGTGACCAACAGGGGGCTGTTAATTCACCCCTCCACTTT.

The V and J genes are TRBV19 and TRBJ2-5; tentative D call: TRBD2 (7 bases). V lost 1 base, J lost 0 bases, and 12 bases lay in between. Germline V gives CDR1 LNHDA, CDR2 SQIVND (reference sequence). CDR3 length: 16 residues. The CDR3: CASSIGRGAYQETQYF. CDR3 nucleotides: TGTGCCAGTAGTATAGGACGGGGGGCGTACCAAGAGACCCAGTACTTC.

The CDR3 nucleotides are TGTGCCAGCAGCCCCCTGATGGGGGGTTCACCCCTCCACTTT. It yields the protein CASSPLMGGSPLHF. The gene calls are TRBV9 and TRBJ1-6; tentatively, D is TRBD1 (5 bases). The germline V gene has CDR1 SGDLS and CDR2 YYNGEE. The CDR3 runs to 14 residues. Trimming removed 4 bases from V and 9 bases from J, with 14 bases in between.